The present entry profiles one TCR beta chain with its context. The PCR ran on 60 Vbeta and 13 Jbeta primers. Produced via immunoSEQ multiplex PCR; TCRdb's table is partial and in-frame only. The sample lists roughly 100,000 clones; about 80% were seen once. The entry originates in a study of cytomegalovirus exposure and HLA in healthy donors. V shed 5 bases, J shed 4 bases, and the junction held 5 bases outside the gene matches. Germline V gives CDR1 SGHTA, CDR2 FQGNSA. The CDR3 is made up of 14 amino acids. This TCR was recovered from a young man in good health and CMV-seropositive. What was sequenced was PBMCs. This chain links TRBV7-2 with TRBJ2-5; 9 bases agree with TRBD2. Here the CDR3 reads CASSRGGAPETQYF. DNA of the CDR3: TGTGCCAGCAGCCGCGGGGGGGCCCCAGAGACCCAGTACTTC.